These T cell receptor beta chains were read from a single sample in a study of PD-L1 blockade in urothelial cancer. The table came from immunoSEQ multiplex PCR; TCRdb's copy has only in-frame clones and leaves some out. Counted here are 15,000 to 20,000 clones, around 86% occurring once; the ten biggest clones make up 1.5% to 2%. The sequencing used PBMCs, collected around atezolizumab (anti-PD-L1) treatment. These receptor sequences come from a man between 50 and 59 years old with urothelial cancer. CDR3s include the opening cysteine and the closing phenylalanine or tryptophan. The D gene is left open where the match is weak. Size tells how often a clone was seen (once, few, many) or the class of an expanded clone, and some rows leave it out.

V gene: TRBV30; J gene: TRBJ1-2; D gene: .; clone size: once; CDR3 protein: CAWNPDSNYGYTF; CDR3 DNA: TGTGCCTGGAACCCGGACAGTAACTATGGCTACACCTTC
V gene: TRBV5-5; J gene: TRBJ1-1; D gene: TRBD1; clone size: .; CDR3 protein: CASSWTGSTEAFF; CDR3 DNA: TGTGCCAGCAGCTGGACAGGGAGTACTGAAGCTTTCTTT
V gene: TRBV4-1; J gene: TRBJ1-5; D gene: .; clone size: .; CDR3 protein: CASSQVYSNQPQHF; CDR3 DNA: TGCGCCAGCAGCCAAGTGTATAGCAATCAGCCCCAGCATTTT
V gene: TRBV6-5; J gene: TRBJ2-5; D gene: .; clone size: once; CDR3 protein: CASSYTGTQYF; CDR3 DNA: TGTGCCAGCAGTTATACGGGGACCCAGTACTTC
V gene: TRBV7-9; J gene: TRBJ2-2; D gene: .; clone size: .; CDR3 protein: CASSLAGDTGELFF; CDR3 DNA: TGTGCCAGCAGCTTAGCAGGGGACACCGGGGAGCTGTTTTTT
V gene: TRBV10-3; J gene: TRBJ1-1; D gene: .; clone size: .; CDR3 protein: CAISENRNTEAFF; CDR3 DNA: TGTGCCATCAGTGAGAACAGAAACACTGAAGCTTTCTTT
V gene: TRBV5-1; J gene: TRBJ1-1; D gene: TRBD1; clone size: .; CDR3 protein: CASSSPGGYTEAFF; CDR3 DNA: TGCGCCAGCAGCTCACCAGGGGGCTATACTGAAGCTTTCTTT
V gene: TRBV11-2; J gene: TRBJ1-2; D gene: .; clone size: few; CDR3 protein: CASSAGWGGYTF; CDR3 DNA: TGTGCCAGCAGCGCTGGATGGGGCGGCTACACCTTC
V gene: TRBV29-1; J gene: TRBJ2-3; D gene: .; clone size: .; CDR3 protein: CSVAQAAAQYF; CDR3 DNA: TGCAGCGTTGCCCAGGCCGCCGCGCAGTATTTT
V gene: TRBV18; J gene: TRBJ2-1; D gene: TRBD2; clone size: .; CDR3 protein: CASSLERGNEQFF; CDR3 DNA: TGTGCCAGCTCACTCGAGCGGGGCAATGAGCAGTTCTTC
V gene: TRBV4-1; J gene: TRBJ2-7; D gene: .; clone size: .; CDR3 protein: CASSQLRLVPGSEQYF; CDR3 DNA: TGCGCCAGCAGCCAACTTAGACTAGTCCCCGGGAGCGAGCAGTACTTC
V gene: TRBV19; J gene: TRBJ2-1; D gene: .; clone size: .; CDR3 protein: CASSHYSGSDEQFF; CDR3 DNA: TGTGCCAGTAGTCACTATAGTGGCAGCGATGAGCAGTTCTTC
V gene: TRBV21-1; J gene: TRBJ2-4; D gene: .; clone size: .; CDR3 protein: CASSKNPPENIQYF; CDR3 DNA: TGTGCCAGCAGCAAAAACCCGCCAGAAAACATTCAGTACTTC
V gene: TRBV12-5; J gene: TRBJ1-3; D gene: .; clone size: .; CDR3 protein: CASAAGTAGNTIYF; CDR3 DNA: TGTGCTAGTGCAGCGGGAACAGCTGGAAACACCATATATTTT
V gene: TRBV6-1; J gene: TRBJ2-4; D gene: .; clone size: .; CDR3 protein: CASSEGTLAKNIQYF; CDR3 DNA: TGTGCCAGCAGTGAAGGGACTTTAGCCAAAAACATTCAGTACTTC
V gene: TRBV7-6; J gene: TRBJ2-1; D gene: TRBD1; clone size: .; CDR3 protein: CASSLGLGTGTNEQFF; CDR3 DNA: TGTGCCAGCAGCTTAGGTCTAGGGACAGGGACCAATGAGCAGTTCTTC